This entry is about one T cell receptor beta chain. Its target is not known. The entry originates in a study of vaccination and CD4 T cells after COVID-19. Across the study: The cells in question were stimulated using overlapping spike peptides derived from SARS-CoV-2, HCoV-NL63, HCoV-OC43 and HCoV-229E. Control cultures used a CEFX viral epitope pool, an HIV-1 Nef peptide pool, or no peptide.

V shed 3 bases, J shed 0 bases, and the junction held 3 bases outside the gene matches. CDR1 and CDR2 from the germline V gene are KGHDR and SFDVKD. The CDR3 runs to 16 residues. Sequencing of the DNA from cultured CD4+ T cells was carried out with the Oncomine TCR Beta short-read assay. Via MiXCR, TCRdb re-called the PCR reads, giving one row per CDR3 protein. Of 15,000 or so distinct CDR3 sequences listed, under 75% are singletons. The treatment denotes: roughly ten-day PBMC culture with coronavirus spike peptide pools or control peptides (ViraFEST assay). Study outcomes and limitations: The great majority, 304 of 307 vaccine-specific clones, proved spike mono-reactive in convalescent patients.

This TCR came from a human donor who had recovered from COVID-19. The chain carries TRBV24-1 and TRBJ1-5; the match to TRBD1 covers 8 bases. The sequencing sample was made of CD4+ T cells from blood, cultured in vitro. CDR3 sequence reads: CATSDPTGDSNQPQHF. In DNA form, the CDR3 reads TGTGCCACCAGTGATCCGACAGGGGATAGCAATCAGCCCCAGCATTTT.